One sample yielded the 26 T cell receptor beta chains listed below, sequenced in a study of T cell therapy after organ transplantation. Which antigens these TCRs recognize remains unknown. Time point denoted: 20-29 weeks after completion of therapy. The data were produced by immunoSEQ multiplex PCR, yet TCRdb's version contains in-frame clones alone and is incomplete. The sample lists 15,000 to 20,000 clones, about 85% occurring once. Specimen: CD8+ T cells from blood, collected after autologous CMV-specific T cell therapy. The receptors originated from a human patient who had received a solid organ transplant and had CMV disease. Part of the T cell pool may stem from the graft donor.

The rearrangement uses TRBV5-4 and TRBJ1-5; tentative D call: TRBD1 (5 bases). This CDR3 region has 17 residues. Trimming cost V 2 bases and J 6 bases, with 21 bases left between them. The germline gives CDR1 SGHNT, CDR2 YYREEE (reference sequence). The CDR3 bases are TGTGCCAGCAGCTTAGTAGGACGGGGGGATTTGGGTCAGCCCCAGCATTTT. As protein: CASSLVGRGDLGQPQHF.

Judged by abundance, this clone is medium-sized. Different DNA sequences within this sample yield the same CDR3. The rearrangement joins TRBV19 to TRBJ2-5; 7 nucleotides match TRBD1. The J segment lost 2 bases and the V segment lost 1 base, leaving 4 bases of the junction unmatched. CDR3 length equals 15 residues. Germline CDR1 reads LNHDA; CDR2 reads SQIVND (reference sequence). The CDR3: CASSIGYRGQETQYF. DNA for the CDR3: TGTGCCAGTAGTATAGGATACAGGGGTCAAGAGACCCAGTACTTC.

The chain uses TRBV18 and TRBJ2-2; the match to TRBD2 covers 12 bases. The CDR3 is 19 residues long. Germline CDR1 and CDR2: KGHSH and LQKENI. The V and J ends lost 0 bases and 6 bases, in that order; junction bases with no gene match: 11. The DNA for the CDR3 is TGTGCCAGCTCACCACCGGAAACTAGCGGGAGGATATGGTCCGGGGAGCTGTTTTTT. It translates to CASSPPETSGRIWSGELFF.

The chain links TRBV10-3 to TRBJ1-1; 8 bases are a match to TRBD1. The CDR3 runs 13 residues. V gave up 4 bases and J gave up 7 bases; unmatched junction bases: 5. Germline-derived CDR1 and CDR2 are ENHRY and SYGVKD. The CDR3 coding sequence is TGTGCCATCAGTGGCTTAGGACAGGGTGAAGCTTTCTTT. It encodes CAISGLGQGEAFF.

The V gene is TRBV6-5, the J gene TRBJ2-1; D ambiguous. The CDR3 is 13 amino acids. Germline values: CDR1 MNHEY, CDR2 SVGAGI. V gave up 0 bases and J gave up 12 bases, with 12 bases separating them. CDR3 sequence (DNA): TGTGCCAGCAGTTACTCGACTCAGGCCGGGCAGTTCTTC. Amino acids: CASSYSTQAGQFF.

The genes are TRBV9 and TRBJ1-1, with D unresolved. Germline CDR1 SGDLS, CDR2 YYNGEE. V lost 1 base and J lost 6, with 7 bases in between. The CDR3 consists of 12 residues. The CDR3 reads CASSVRSAEAFF. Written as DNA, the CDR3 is TGTGCCAGCAGCGTAAGGTCGGCTGAAGCTTTCTTT.

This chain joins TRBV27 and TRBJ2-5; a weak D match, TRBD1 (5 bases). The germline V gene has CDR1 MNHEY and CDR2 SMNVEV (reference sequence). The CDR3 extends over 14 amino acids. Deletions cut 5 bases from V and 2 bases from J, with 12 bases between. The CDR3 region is CASSIQGWQETQYF. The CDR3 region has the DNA TGTGCCAGCAGTATTCAGGGTTGGCAAGAGACCCAGTACTTC.

Written as DNA, the CDR3 is TGTGCCAGTAGTATGCGGCCAGAGGCAAACACTGAAGCTTTCTTT. It is translated as CASSMRPEANTEAFF. The rearrangement uses TRBV19 and TRBJ1-1; D unclear. V shed 3 bases and J shed 2 bases, with 13 bases lying between them. This CDR3 is 15 amino acids long. Germline V gene lookup returns CDR1 LNHDA and CDR2 SQIVND (reference sequence).

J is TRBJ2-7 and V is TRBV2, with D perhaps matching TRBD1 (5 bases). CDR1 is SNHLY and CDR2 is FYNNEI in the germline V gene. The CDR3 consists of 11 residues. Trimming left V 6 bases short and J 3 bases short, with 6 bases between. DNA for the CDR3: TGTGCCAGCAGCGACAGCTACGAGCAGTACTTC. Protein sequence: CASSDSYEQYF.

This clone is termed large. In DNA, the CDR3 is TGTGCCAGCAGCTTGATCGGGTCTTCCGGGGAGCTGTTTTTT. Its protein is CASSLIGSSGELFF. The chain uses TRBV5-6 and TRBJ2-2; D gene uncertain. The V gene lost 1 base and the J gene lost 6 bases, with 10 bases spanning the gap. Germline CDR1 reads SGHDT; CDR2 reads YYEEEE. The CDR3 extends over 14 amino acids.

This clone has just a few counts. CDR3 region: CASSSTVNTEAFF. Here the CDR3 DNA reads TGTGCCAGCAGCTCGACAGTGAACACTGAAGCTTTCTTT. The chain carries TRBV7-9 and TRBJ1-1, with D perhaps TRBD1 (5 bases). V shed 4 bases and J shed 0 bases, with 6 bases lying between them. The CDR3 consists of 13 residues. Germline lookup yields CDR1 SEHNR and CDR2 FQNEAQ (reference sequence).

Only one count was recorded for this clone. The CDR3: CASSIVLSFNEQYF. The CDR3 nucleotides are TGTGCCAGTAGTATAGTTCTGTCATTTAACGAGCAGTACTTC. The genes are TRBV19 and TRBJ2-7, with D uncertain. The V gene's germline CDR1 is LNHDA and CDR2 SQIVND (reference sequence). The CDR3 sequence is 14 residues long. V shed 1 base and J shed 5 bases, with 12 bases lying between them.

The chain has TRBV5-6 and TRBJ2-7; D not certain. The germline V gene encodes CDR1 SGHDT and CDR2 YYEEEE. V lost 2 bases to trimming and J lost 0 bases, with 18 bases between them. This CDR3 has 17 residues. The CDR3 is CASSLKVGSLFSYEQYF. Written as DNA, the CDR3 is TGTGCCAGCAGCTTAAAGGTGGGGTCCCTCTTCTCCTACGAGCAGTACTTC.

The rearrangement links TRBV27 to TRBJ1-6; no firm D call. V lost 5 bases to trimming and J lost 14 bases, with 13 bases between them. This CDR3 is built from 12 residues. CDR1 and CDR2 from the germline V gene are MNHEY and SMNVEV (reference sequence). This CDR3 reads CASSPLPGALHF. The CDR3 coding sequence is TGTGCCAGCAGTCCGCTTCCCGGGGCCCTCCACTTT.

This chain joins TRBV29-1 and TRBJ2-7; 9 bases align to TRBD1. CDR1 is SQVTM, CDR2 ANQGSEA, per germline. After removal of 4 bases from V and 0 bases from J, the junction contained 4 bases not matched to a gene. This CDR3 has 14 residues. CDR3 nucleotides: TGCAGCGTTGCCGGGACAGGGCCCTCCTACGAGCAGTACTTC. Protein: CSVAGTGPSYEQYF.

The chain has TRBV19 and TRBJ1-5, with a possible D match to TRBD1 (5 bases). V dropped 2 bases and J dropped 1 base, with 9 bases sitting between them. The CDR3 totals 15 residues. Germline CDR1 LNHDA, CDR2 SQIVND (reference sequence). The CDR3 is CASSIQGWSNQPQHF. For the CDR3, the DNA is TGTGCCAGTAGTATACAGGGCTGGAGCAATCAGCCCCAGCATTTT. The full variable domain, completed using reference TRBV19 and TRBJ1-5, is DGGITQSPKYLFRKEGQNVTLSCEQNLNHDAMYWYRQDPGQGLRLIYYSQIVNDFQKGDIAEGYSVSREKKESFPLTVTSAQKNPTAFYLCASSIQGWSNQPQHFGDGTRLSIL.

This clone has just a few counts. The CDR3 is CASSQDLAGNQPQHF. DNA for the CDR3: TGCGCCAGCAGCCAAGATCTGGCAGGCAATCAGCCCCAGCATTTT. The V and J genes are TRBV4-1 and TRBJ1-5; D is unclear. From germline, CDR1 is MGHRA and CDR2 YSYEKL. V gave up 0 bases and J gave up 2 bases, with 8 bases separating them. CDR3 length: 15 residues.

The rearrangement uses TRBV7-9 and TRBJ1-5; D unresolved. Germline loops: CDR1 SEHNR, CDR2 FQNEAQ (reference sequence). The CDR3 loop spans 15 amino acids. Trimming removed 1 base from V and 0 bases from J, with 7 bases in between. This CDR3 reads CASSLEGYSNQPQHF. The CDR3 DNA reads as TGTGCCAGCAGCTTAGAGGGTTATAGCAATCAGCCCCAGCATTTT.

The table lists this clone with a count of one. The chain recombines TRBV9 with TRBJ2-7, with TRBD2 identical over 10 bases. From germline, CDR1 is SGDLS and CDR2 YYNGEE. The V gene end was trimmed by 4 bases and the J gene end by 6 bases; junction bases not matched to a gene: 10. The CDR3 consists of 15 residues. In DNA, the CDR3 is TGTGCCAGCAGCCTAACTAGCGGGGTCGACTTCGAGCAGTACTTC. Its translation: CASSLTSGVDFEQYF.

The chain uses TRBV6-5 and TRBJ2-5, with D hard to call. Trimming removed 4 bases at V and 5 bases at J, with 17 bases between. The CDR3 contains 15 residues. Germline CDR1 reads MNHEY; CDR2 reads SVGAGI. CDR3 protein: CASSSPRYRGETQYF. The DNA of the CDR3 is TGTGCCAGCAGTTCTCCCCGGTACCGTGGGGAGACCCAGTACTTC.

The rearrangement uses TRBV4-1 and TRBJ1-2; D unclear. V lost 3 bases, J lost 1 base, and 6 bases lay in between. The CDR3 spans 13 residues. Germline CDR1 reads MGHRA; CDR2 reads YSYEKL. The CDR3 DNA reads TGCGCCAGCAGCCAGGGGTTTAACTATGGCTACACCTTC. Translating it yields CASSQGFNYGYTF.

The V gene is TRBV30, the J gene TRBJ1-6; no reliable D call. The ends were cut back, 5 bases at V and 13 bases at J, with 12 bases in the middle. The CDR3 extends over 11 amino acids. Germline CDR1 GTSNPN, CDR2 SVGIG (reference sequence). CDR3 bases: TGTGCCTGGGGACCACCTCCCCCCCTCCACTTT. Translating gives CAWGPPPPLHF.

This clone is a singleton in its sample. This chain's CDR3 is CAAGTEAFF. The CDR3 DNA reads TGTGCCGCGGGCACTGAAGCTTTCTTT. The chain employs TRBV6-6 and TRBJ1-1; D is ambiguous. Trimming removed 11 bases at V and 4 bases at J, with 5 bases between. The CDR3 covers 9 residues. Germline values: CDR1 MNHNY, CDR2 SVGAGI (reference sequence).

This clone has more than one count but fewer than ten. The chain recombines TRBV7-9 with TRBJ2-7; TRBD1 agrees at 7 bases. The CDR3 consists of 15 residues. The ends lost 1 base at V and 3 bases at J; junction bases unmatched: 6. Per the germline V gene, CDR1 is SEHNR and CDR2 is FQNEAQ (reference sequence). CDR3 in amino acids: CASSLGWDSFYEQYF. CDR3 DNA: TGTGCCAGCAGCTTAGGTTGGGACAGCTTCTACGAGCAGTACTTC.

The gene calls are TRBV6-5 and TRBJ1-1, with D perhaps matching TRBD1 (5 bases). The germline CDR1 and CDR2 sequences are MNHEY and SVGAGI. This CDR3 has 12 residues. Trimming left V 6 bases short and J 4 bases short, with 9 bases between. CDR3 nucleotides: TGTGCCAGCAGGGCGGGGGGCACTGAAGCTTTCTTT. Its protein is CASRAGGTEAFF.

The CDR3 sequence: CASSGWTGDEQFF. CDR3 bases: TGTGCCAGCAGCGGGTGGACAGGGGATGAGCAGTTCTTC. The chain links TRBV7-9 to TRBJ2-1; the match to TRBD1 covers 9 bases. Germline values: CDR1 SEHNR, CDR2 FQNEAQ (reference sequence). The CDR3 has 13 amino acids. V lost 5 bases, J lost 8 bases, and 4 bases stayed unmatched.